The clone carrying this T cell receptor (beta chain) was seen many times. The ends were cut back, 7 bases at V and 5 bases at J, with 23 bases in the middle. CDR3 length: 16 amino acids. In germline, CDR1 is SGHTA, CDR2 FQGTGA. The data derive from a study of blood T cells in healthy people across ages. Using a J-beta primer mix together with a sample-barcoded 5' primer, a second PCR was run for roughly 6 to 11 cycles. TCRdb passed the 5' RACE reads through MiXCR, listing each CDR3 protein once. Among approximately 770,000 distinct CDR3 sequences listed, about three fifths were seen once. Peripheral blood from each donor was collected in a volume of ten milliliters.

J is TRBJ2-5 and V is TRBV7-3; D remains ambiguous. The specimen sequenced was blood. The TCR was taken from a man between 25 and 39 years old in good health. The CDR3 region has the DNA TGTGCCAGCACCACATCCGACGACTCCATATTTGAGACCCAGTACTTC. It translates to CASTTSDDSIFETQYF.